A selection of T cell receptor beta chains follows, all from one sample in a study of CD8 T cells in ankylosing spondylitis. TCRdb reprocessed the 5' RACE reads with MiXCR, giving one entry per CDR3 protein. The data contain around 770,000 distinct CDR3 sequences, 15% to 20% of them singletons. The sample was blood, either unsorted or a sorted T cell fraction (not recorded which). All receptors come from a male donor with ankylosing spondylitis. Each CDR3 is given with its conserved first and last residue. Each record gives: J gene, V gene, clone size, D gene, CDR3 protein, CDR3 DNA. D genes are given only for firm matches. Clone size, where shown, is once, few, many, or a class for clones that have expanded.

J: TRBJ2-5
V: TRBV4-2
size: once
D: NA
CDR3: CASSQHREETQYF
DNA: TGTGCCAGCAGCCAACACAGGGAAGAGACCCAGTACTTC

J: TRBJ2-2
V: TRBV6-1
size: few
D: NA
CDR3: CASLTRPNTGELFF
DNA: TGTGCCAGCTTAACACGTCCGAACACCGGGGAGCTGTTTTTT

J: TRBJ1-4
V: TRBV12-3/TRBV12-4
size: NA
D: TRBD1
CDR3: CASSSPWTGRKLFF
DNA: TGTGCCAGCAGTTCACCCTGGACAGGGAGAAAACTGTTTTTT

J: TRBJ1-1
V: TRBV20-1
size: many
D: NA
CDR3: CSARNPDLPTEAFF
DNA: TGCAGTGCTAGAAACCCGGACTTACCCACTGAAGCTTTCTTT

J: TRBJ1-1
V: TRBV4-2
size: NA
D: NA
CDR3: CASSQVGVEGGTEAFF
DNA: TGTGCCAGCAGCCAAGTCGGGGTCGAGGGAGGGACTGAAGCTTTCTTT

J: TRBJ2-3
V: TRBV12-3/TRBV12-4
size: few
D: NA
CDR3: CASSSLGTLNTDTQYF
DNA: TGTGCCAGCAGTTCTCTAGGGACCTTAAACACAGATACGCAGTATTTT

J: TRBJ2-1
V: TRBV12-3/TRBV12-4
size: NA
D: TRBD1
CDR3: CASSHGTGLGNEQFF
DNA: TGTGCCAGCAGTCATGGGACAGGTCTAGGCAATGAGCAGTTCTTC

J: TRBJ1-2
V: TRBV29-1
size: few
D: NA
CDR3: CSVEEWGQGSSKGYTF
DNA: TGCAGCGTTGAAGAGTGGGGGCAGGGGAGTTCGAAGGGCTACACCTTC

J: TRBJ2-1
V: TRBV9
size: NA
D: TRBD2
CDR3: CASSLEPSGNNEQFF
DNA: TGTGCCAGCAGCTTAGAGCCTAGCGGTAACAATGAGCAGTTCTTC

J: TRBJ1-1
V: TRBV4-1
size: NA
D: NA
CDR3: CASSQDHRDTEAFF
DNA: TGCGCCAGCAGCCAAGATCACAGGGACACTGAAGCTTTCTTT

J: TRBJ2-5
V: TRBV20-1
size: NA
D: TRBD2
CDR3: CSARRPSGVQETQYF
DNA: TGCAGTGCTAGACGGCCTAGCGGGGTTCAAGAGACCCAGTACTTC

J: TRBJ1-2
V: TRBV12-3/TRBV12-4
size: few
D: NA
CDR3: CASSLNRAYGYTF
DNA: TGTGCCAGCAGTTTGAACAGGGCCTATGGCTACACCTTC

J: TRBJ2-2
V: TRBV7-3
size: once
D: NA
CDR3: CASSLNREELFF
DNA: TGTGCCAGCAGCTTAAACCGGGAGGAGCTGTTTTTT

J: TRBJ2-7
V: TRBV20-1
size: many
D: NA
CDR3: CSAPNRTSPYEQYF
DNA: TGCAGTGCTCCTAATCGGACTTCCCCCTACGAGCAGTACTTC

J: TRBJ2-1
V: TRBV5-1
size: NA
D: NA
CDR3: CASSRPGVDEQFF
DNA: TGCGCCAGCAGCCGTCCAGGGGTAGATGAGCAGTTCTTC

J: TRBJ2-4
V: TRBV5-5
size: NA
D: TRBD2
CDR3: CASSLVLAGGIKNIQYF
DNA: TGTGCCAGCAGCTTGGTCCTGGCGGGAGGGATCAAAAACATTCAGTACTTC

J: TRBJ2-2
V: TRBV6-2/TRBV6-3
size: few
D: NA
CDR3: CAVQDDDTGELFF
DNA: TGTGCCGTGCAGGACGACGACACCGGGGAGCTGTTTTTT

J: TRBJ2-2
V: TRBV2
size: few
D: NA
CDR3: CASSWTITGELFF
DNA: TGTGCCAGCAGCTGGACTATCACCGGGGAGCTGTTTTTT

J: TRBJ1-4
V: TRBV2
size: NA
D: NA
CDR3: CASSEGAHSGWGEKLFF
DNA: TGTGCCAGCAGTGAAGGGGCCCACTCCGGGTGGGGTGAAAAACTGTTTTTT

J: TRBJ2-5
V: TRBV4-1
size: many
D: NA
CDR3: CASSQTPGRVQETQYF
DNA: TGCGCCAGCAGCCAAACACCTGGGCGGGTACAAGAGACCCAGTACTTC

J: TRBJ2-7
V: TRBV18
size: NA
D: NA
CDR3: CASSPSTVGYEQYF
DNA: TGTGCCAGCTCACCAAGTACGGTAGGCTACGAGCAGTACTTC

J: TRBJ1-4
V: TRBV7-9
size: few
D: NA
CDR3: CASSPRASNEKLFF
DNA: TGTGCCAGCAGCCCCCGCGCGAGTAATGAAAAACTGTTTTTT

J: TRBJ1-1
V: TRBV13
size: few
D: TRBD1
CDR3: CASNPGQGYTEAFF
DNA: TGTGCCAGCAACCCTGGACAGGGGTACACTGAAGCTTTCTTT

J: TRBJ1-2
V: TRBV5-1
size: few
D: NA
CDR3: CASLPPGSGHGYTF
DNA: TGCGCCAGCCTACCCCCAGGGTCGGGGCATGGCTACACCTTC

J: TRBJ1-4
V: TRBV18
size: few
D: NA
CDR3: CASSPGHTEKLFF
DNA: TGTGCCAGCTCACCGGGACACACCGAAAAACTGTTTTTT